These T cell receptor beta chains were read from a single sample in a study of blood T cell repertoires in COVID-19. Some clones are missing from TCRdb's copy, which holds only in-frame ones; the method was immunoSEQ multiplex PCR. The data hold 200,000 or so clones, with about 79% observed a single time. Sequencing used peripheral blood. These receptors were collected from a man aged 35-49 years who had recovered from COVID-19. Each CDR3 is given with its conserved first and last residue. The D gene is left open where the match is weak. Only part of the rows carry a size: once, few, many, or a class if the clone is expanded.

TRBV3-1/TRBV3-2	TRBJ2-3	-	-	CASSHFSTDTQYF	TGTGCCAGCAGCCACTTTAGCACAGATACGCAGTATTTT
TRBV29-1	TRBJ2-7	-	TRBD2	CSVAGVYEQYF	TGCAGCGTGGCGGGGGTCTACGAGCAGTACTTC
TRBV25-1	TRBJ1-6	-	-	CASSDASGSPLHF	TGTGCCAGCAGTGATGCTTCGGGTTCACCCCTCCACTTT
TRBV4-3	TRBJ2-7	once	TRBD2	CASSQGPGGSGGPRGDEQYF	TGCGCCAGCAGCCAAGGCCCCGGGGGTAGCGGGGGGCCCAGGGGCGACGAGCAGTACTTC
TRBV27	TRBJ2-1	-	-	CASRVNYEQFF	TGTGCCAGCAGGGTGAACTATGAGCAGTTCTTC
TRBV19	TRBJ2-5	-	TRBD2	CASSPRLAGSQETQYF	TGTGCCAGTAGTCCGCGACTAGCGGGGAGCCAAGAGACCCAGTACTTC
TRBV7-9	TRBJ1-3	-	TRBD1	CASSLGGTVNTIYF	TGTGCCAGCAGCTTAGGTGGGACAGTAAACACCATATATTTT
TRBV9	TRBJ2-1	-	-	CASSVATLANEQFF	TGTGCCAGCAGCGTAGCTACCTTAGCCAATGAGCAGTTCTTC
TRBV9	TRBJ2-1	-	-	CASSGLGGREQFF	TGTGCCAGCAGCGGTCTCGGTGGCAGGGAGCAGTTCTTC
TRBV9	TRBJ1-4	-	TRBD1	CASSVAPRGQRLALETNEKLFF	TGTGCCAGCAGCGTAGCCCCCCGGGGACAGCGGCTTGCCCTAGAAACTAATGAAAAACTGTTTTTT
TRBV7-2	TRBJ2-7	-	-	CASSLATRHEQYF	TGTGCCAGCAGCTTAGCGACACGGCACGAGCAGTACTTC
TRBV4-3	TRBJ1-3	-	TRBD1	CASSQETGQGFGNTIYF	TGCGCCAGCAGCCAAGAAACCGGACAGGGCTTCGGAAACACCATATATTTT
TRBV7-8	TRBJ1-5	once	-	CASSYRAVSNQPQHF	TGTGCCAGCAGCTACAGGGCGGTTAGCAATCAGCCCCAGCATTTT
TRBV3-1/TRBV3-2	TRBJ1-3	-	TRBD1	CASSQTGGGNTIYF	TGTGCCAGCAGCCAGACAGGGGGCGGAAACACCATATATTTT
TRBV19	TRBJ1-1	-	-	CASTLWGRDTEAFF	TGTGCCAGTACCTTGTGGGGCAGAGACACTGAAGCTTTCTTT
TRBV5-1	TRBJ1-5	-	TRBD1	CASSPGGTGAMEQPQHF	TGCGCCAGCAGCCCTGGCGGGACAGGGGCCATGGAGCAGCCCCAGCATTTT
TRBV6-2/TRBV6-3	TRBJ2-1	-	-	CASSYVREGQGEQFF	TGTGCCAGCAGTTACGTCCGGGAGGGACAGGGTGAGCAGTTCTTC
TRBV9	TRBJ2-7	-	-	CASGDPVQYF	TGTGCCTCGGGGGACCCTGTGCAGTACTTC
TRBV7-2	TRBJ2-2	-	-	CASSVSQGMDTGELFF	TGTGCCAGCAGCGTAAGCCAGGGGATGGACACCGGGGAGCTGTTTTTT
TRBV3-1/TRBV3-2	TRBJ1-6	few	TRBD1	CASSQDRLQDRGHPPLHF	TGTGCCAGCAGCCAAGATCGTTTGCAGGACAGGGGGCATCCACCCCTCCACTTT
TRBV19	TRBJ1-5	few	TRBD1	CASRSGTDTHQPQHF	TGTGCCAGTAGGTCCGGGACAGATACACATCAGCCCCAGCATTTT